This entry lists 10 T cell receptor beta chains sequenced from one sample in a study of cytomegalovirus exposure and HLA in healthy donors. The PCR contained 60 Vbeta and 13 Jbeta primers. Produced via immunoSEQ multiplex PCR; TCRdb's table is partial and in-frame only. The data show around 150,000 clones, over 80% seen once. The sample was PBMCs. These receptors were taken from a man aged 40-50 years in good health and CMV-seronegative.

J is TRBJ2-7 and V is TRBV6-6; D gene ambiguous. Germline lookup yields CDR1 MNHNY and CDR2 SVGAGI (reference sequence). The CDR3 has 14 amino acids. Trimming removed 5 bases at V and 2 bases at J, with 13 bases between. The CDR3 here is CASSLGVGAYEQYF. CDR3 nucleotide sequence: TGTGCCAGCAGTCTCGGCGTCGGAGCCTACGAGCAGTACTTC.

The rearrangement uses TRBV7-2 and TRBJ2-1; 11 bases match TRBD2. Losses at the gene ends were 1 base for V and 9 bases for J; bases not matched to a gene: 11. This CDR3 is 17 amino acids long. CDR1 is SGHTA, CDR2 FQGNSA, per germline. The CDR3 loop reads CASSLDGRLAGGGEQFF. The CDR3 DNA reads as TGTGCCAGCAGCTTAGATGGTAGGCTAGCGGGGGGCGGTGAGCAGTTCTTC.

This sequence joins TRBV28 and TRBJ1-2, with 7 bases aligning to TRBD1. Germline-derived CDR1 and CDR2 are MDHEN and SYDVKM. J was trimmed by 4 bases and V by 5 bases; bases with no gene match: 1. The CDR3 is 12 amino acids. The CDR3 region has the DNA TGTGCCAGCAGTAGGACAGGCTATGGCTACACCTTC. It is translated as CASSRTGYGYTF.

CDR3 sequence: CASSSGTSGGTDTQYF. The CDR3 DNA sequence: TGTGCCAGCAGCTCCGGGACTAGCGGGGGTACAGATACGCAGTATTTT. The chain combines TRBV7-8 with TRBJ2-3, with 14 bases lining up with TRBD2. Germline V gene data show CDR1 as SGHVS and CDR2 as FQNEAQ. The CDR3 sequence is 16 residues long. Trimming cost V 4 bases and J 3 bases; bases outside gene matches: 3. Based on the CDR3 plus reference TRBV7-8 and TRBJ2-3, the full variable domain is GAGVSQSPRYKVAKRGQDVALRCDPISGHVSLFWYQQALGQGPEFLTYFQNEAQLDKSGLPSDRFFAERPEGSVSTLKIQRTQQEDSAVYLCASSSGTSGGTDTQYFGPGTRLTVL.

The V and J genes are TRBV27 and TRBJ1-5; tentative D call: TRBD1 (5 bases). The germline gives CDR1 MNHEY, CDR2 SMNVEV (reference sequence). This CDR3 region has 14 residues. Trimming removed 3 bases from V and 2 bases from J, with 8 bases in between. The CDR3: CASSLWGGNQPQHF. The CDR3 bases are TGTGCCAGCAGTTTGTGGGGGGGCAATCAGCCCCAGCATTTT.

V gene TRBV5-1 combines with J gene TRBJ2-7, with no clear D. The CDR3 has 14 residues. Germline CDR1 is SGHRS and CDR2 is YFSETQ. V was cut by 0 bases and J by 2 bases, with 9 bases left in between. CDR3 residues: CASSLAGAAYEQYF. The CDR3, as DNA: TGCGCCAGCAGCTTGGCAGGTGCAGCCTACGAGCAGTACTTC.

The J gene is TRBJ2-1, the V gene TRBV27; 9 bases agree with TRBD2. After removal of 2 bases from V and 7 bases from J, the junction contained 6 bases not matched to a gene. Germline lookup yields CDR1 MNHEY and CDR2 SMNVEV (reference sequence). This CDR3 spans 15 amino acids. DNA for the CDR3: TGTGCCAGCAGTTTAAAGCCTAGCGGGACGAATGAGCAGTTCTTC. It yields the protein CASSLKPSGTNEQFF.

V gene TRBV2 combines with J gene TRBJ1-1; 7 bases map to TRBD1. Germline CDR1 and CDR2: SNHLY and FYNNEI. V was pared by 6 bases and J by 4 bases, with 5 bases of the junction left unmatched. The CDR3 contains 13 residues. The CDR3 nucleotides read TGTGCCAGCAGACAGGGGTCGGGCACTGAAGCTTTCTTT. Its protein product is CASRQGSGTEAFF. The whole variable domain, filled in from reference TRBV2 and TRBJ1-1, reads EPEVTQTPSHQVTQMGQEVILRCVPISNHLYFYWYRQILGQKVEFLVSFYNNEISEKSEIFDDQFSVERPDGSNFTLKIRSTKLEDSAMYFCASRQGSGTEAFFGQGTRLTVV.

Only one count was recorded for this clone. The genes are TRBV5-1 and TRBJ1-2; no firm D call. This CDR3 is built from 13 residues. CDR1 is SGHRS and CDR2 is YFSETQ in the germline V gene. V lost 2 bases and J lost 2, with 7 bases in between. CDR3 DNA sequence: TGCGCCAGCAGCTTAGCCCTAAACTATGGCTACACCTTC. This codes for CASSLALNYGYTF.

The CDR3 here is CASSEGATGELFF. CDR3 nucleotide sequence: TGTGCCAGCAGTGAAGGGGCGACCGGGGAGCTGTTTTTT. The gene calls are TRBV2 and TRBJ2-2; D remains ambiguous. V lost 1 base and J 5 bases, leaving 5 bases between the germline ends. Germline CDR1 and CDR2: SNHLY and FYNNEI. CDR3 length: 13 amino acids.